This entry describes one T cell receptor beta chain. Its antigen is unknown. Assay: immunoSEQ multiplex PCR; the TCRdb copy retains only in-frame clones and omits some. Here the sample spans about 50,000 clones, around 81% being singletons. Looked up from germline, CDR1 is SGHAT and CDR2 is FQNNGV. V lost 3 bases to trimming and J lost 7 bases; unmatched junction nucleotides: 8. CDR3 size: 15 residues. The data derive from a study of OX40 agonist ivuxolimab in advanced cancers. Study-wide context: Antecedent anti-PD-1, anti-PD-L1 or anti-CTLA-4 therapy was permissible, with roughly 36% having received some. Three patients got partial responses; one had hepatocellular carcinoma and two had cutaneous melanoma. Study-level results: On average, CD8+ T cells showed a greater number of expanded clones than CD4+.

The TCR comes from an adult with an advanced solid tumor such as melanoma, head and neck, liver or kidney cancer. The material was CD4+ or CD8+ T cells sorted from blood, obtained in a trial of the OX40 agonist ivuxolimab. The gene calls are TRBV11-2 and TRBJ2-5, with 10 nucleotides matching TRBD2. CDR3 residues: CASSFGAGGRVTQYF. CDR3 DNA: TGTGCCAGCAGCTTTGGAGCGGGAGGGCGTGTGACCCAGTACTTC.